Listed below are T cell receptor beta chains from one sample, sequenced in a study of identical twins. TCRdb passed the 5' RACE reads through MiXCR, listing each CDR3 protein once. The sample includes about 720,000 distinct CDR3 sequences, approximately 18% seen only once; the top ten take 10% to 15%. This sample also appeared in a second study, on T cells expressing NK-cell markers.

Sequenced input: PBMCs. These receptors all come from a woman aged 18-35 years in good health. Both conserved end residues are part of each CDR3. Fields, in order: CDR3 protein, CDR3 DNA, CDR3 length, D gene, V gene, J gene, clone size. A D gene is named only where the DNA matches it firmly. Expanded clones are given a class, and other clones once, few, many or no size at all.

CDR3 protein: CAGGEAVASPSTEAFF; CDR3 DNA: TGTGCCGGGGGGGAGGCGGTGGCGTCACCGAGCACTGAAGCTTTCTTT; CDR3 length: 16; D gene: -; V gene: TRBV6-1; J gene: TRBJ1-1; clone size: -
CDR3 protein: CSAPEIRGYTF; CDR3 DNA: TGCAGTGCTCCGGAAATCCGTGGCTACACCTTC; CDR3 length: 11; D gene: -; V gene: TRBV20-1; J gene: TRBJ1-2; clone size: -
CDR3 protein: CASTRDPLLTLSTDTQYF; CDR3 DNA: TGTGCCAGCACCCGAGATCCCCTCCTCACTCTTTCTACAGATACGCAGTATTTT; CDR3 length: 18; D gene: -; V gene: TRBV6-1; J gene: TRBJ2-3; clone size: -
CDR3 protein: CASSPGPESSYEQYF; CDR3 DNA: TGCGCCAGCAGCCCGGGGCCGGAGAGCTCCTACGAGCAGTACTTC; CDR3 length: 15; D gene: -; V gene: TRBV5-1; J gene: TRBJ2-7; clone size: -
CDR3 protein: CSAPTGTSAEQYF; CDR3 DNA: TGCAGTGCCCCCACAGGGACTAGCGCCGAGCAGTACTTC; CDR3 length: 13; D gene: TRBD2; V gene: TRBV20-1; J gene: TRBJ2-7; clone size: -
CDR3 protein: CASSLTSTGHYEQYF; CDR3 DNA: TGTGCCAGCAGTTTAACGTCGACAGGACACTACGAGCAGTACTTC; CDR3 length: 15; D gene: -; V gene: TRBV28; J gene: TRBJ2-7; clone size: many
CDR3 protein: CTFSLRGTYGLAADNEQFF; CDR3 DNA: TGTACCTTCAGTTTACGGGGCACCTACGGACTAGCGGCTGACAATGAGCAGTTCTTC; CDR3 length: 19; D gene: TRBD2; V gene: TRBV6-7; J gene: TRBJ2-1; clone size: -
CDR3 protein: CASTTGLRGDTGELFF; CDR3 DNA: TGCGCCAGCACAACGGGACTTAGAGGAGACACCGGGGAGCTGTTTTTT; CDR3 length: 16; D gene: -; V gene: TRBV5-1; J gene: TRBJ2-2; clone size: -
CDR3 protein: CSALSLAGGFSSYNEQFF; CDR3 DNA: TGCAGTGCTCTCTCACTAGCGGGAGGCTTCAGCTCCTACAATGAGCAGTTCTTC; CDR3 length: 18; D gene: TRBD2; V gene: TRBV20-1; J gene: TRBJ2-1; clone size: -
CDR3 protein: CASSLAHQGEQFF; CDR3 DNA: TGTGCCAGCAGCTTAGCTCATCAGGGTGAGCAGTTCTTC; CDR3 length: 13; D gene: -; V gene: TRBV11-2; J gene: TRBJ2-1; clone size: -
CDR3 protein: CASRSSGEQFF; CDR3 DNA: TGTGCCAGCAGATCATCGGGTGAGCAGTTCTTC; CDR3 length: 11; D gene: -; V gene: TRBV12-3/TRBV12-4; J gene: TRBJ2-1; clone size: many
CDR3 protein: CASSATTYRGDTQYF; CDR3 DNA: TGTGCCAGCAGTGCGACAACCTACAGGGGGGATACGCAGTATTTT; CDR3 length: 15; D gene: TRBD1; V gene: TRBV6-4; J gene: TRBJ2-3; clone size: few
CDR3 protein: CSAVGRSSSGANVLTF; CDR3 DNA: TGCAGTGCTGTGGGCAGGTCCAGCTCTGGGGCCAACGTCCTGACTTTC; CDR3 length: 16; D gene: -; V gene: TRBV20-1; J gene: TRBJ2-6; clone size: many
CDR3 protein: CSASLREETYNEQFF; CDR3 DNA: TGCAGTGCTAGCCTACGGGAGGAAACCTACAATGAGCAGTTCTTC; CDR3 length: 15; D gene: TRBD2; V gene: TRBV20-1; J gene: TRBJ2-1; clone size: -
CDR3 protein: CSARESSYEQYF; CDR3 DNA: TGCAGTGCTAGAGAGAGCTCCTACGAGCAGTACTTC; CDR3 length: 12; D gene: -; V gene: TRBV20-1; J gene: TRBJ2-7; clone size: many
CDR3 protein: CASSYDGGNEKLFF; CDR3 DNA: TGTGCCAGCAGTTACGACGGAGGAAATGAAAAACTGTTTTTT; CDR3 length: 14; D gene: -; V gene: TRBV6-5; J gene: TRBJ1-4; clone size: -
CDR3 protein: CAISEGGGTTQETQYF; CDR3 DNA: TGTGCCATCAGTGAAGGCGGGGGGACAACTCAAGAGACCCAGTACTTC; CDR3 length: 16; D gene: TRBD2; V gene: TRBV10-3; J gene: TRBJ2-5; clone size: few
CDR3 protein: CASSLSPDLGYTF; CDR3 DNA: TGTGCCAGCAGCTTGAGTCCGGACCTTGGCTACACCTTC; CDR3 length: 13; D gene: -; V gene: TRBV7-3; J gene: TRBJ1-2; clone size: many
CDR3 protein: CASSLASSGSRSYEQYF; CDR3 DNA: TGTGCCAGCAGCTTAGCCTCTAGCGGGAGTAGGTCCTACGAGCAGTACTTC; CDR3 length: 17; D gene: TRBD2; V gene: TRBV7-2; J gene: TRBJ2-7; clone size: few
CDR3 protein: CASSASRLNTEAFF; CDR3 DNA: TGCGCCAGCAGCGCTAGTAGGTTGAACACTGAAGCTTTCTTT; CDR3 length: 14; D gene: -; V gene: TRBV5-1; J gene: TRBJ1-1; clone size: -
CDR3 protein: CASSLAWSSYNEQFF; CDR3 DNA: TGTGCCAGCAGCCTCGCTTGGAGCTCCTACAATGAGCAGTTCTTC; CDR3 length: 15; D gene: -; V gene: TRBV7-2; J gene: TRBJ2-1; clone size: -
CDR3 protein: CSVLTGRYEQYF; CDR3 DNA: TGCAGCGTTCTAACAGGCCGCTACGAGCAGTACTTC; CDR3 length: 12; D gene: -; V gene: TRBV29-1; J gene: TRBJ2-7; clone size: few
CDR3 protein: CASSLDGQPQHF; CDR3 DNA: TGTGCCAGCAGCTTAGACGGTCAGCCCCAGCATTTT; CDR3 length: 12; D gene: -; V gene: TRBV7-9; J gene: TRBJ1-5; clone size: many
CDR3 protein: CASSGQWTTDTQYF; CDR3 DNA: TGTGCCAGCAGTGGACAGTGGACCACAGATACGCAGTATTTT; CDR3 length: 14; D gene: -; V gene: TRBV5-5; J gene: TRBJ2-3; clone size: few
CDR3 protein: CASSLFDSGGSYEQYF; CDR3 DNA: TGTGCCAGCAGCCTATTTGACTCGGGGGGCTCCTACGAGCAGTACTTC; CDR3 length: 16; D gene: TRBD2; V gene: TRBV7-2; J gene: TRBJ2-7; clone size: few
CDR3 protein: CASSPVGSPLHF; CDR3 DNA: TGTGCCAGCAGCCCTGTGGGTTCACCCCTCCACTTT; CDR3 length: 12; D gene: -; V gene: TRBV11-2; J gene: TRBJ1-6; clone size: few
CDR3 protein: CATSGEDTQYF; CDR3 DNA: TGTGCCACCAGTGGTGAAGATACGCAGTATTTT; CDR3 length: 11; D gene: -; V gene: TRBV24-1; J gene: TRBJ2-3; clone size: -
CDR3 protein: CASSPNRGLNNEQFF; CDR3 DNA: TGTGCCAGCTCACCGAACAGGGGGCTCAACAATGAGCAGTTCTTC; CDR3 length: 15; D gene: TRBD1; V gene: TRBV18; J gene: TRBJ2-1; clone size: -
CDR3 protein: CSAPPVRAKNIQYF; CDR3 DNA: TGCAGTGCTCCACCGGTCAGAGCCAAAAACATTCAGTACTTC; CDR3 length: 14; D gene: -; V gene: TRBV20-1; J gene: TRBJ2-4; clone size: few
CDR3 protein: CSASAAANYGYTF; CDR3 DNA: TGCAGTGCTAGTGCGGCGGCCAACTATGGCTACACCTTC; CDR3 length: 13; D gene: -; V gene: TRBV20-1; J gene: TRBJ1-2; clone size: -
CDR3 protein: CASSLRGFSGVADTQYF; CDR3 DNA: TGTGCCAGCAGCTTAAGAGGGTTTAGCGGGGTCGCAGATACGCAGTATTTT; CDR3 length: 17; D gene: TRBD2; V gene: TRBV7-3; J gene: TRBJ2-3; clone size: few
CDR3 protein: CASRRMSSYEQYF; CDR3 DNA: TGTGCCAGCAGGCGAATGAGCTCCTACGAGCAGTACTTC; CDR3 length: 13; D gene: -; V gene: TRBV7-9; J gene: TRBJ2-7; clone size: few
CDR3 protein: CASSYLGGEQFF; CDR3 DNA: TGTGCCAGCAGCTATCTTGGCGGTGAGCAGTTCTTC; CDR3 length: 12; D gene: -; V gene: TRBV12-3/TRBV12-4; J gene: TRBJ2-1; clone size: -
CDR3 protein: CASRSLNEQFF; CDR3 DNA: TGTGCCAGCAGGTCTCTCAATGAGCAGTTCTTC; CDR3 length: 11; D gene: -; V gene: TRBV6-2/TRBV6-3; J gene: TRBJ2-1; clone size: -
CDR3 protein: CASSQDRAGEQYF; CDR3 DNA: TGTGCCAGCAGTCAAGACAGGGCTGGGGAGCAGTACTTC; CDR3 length: 13; D gene: TRBD1; V gene: TRBV12-3/TRBV12-4; J gene: TRBJ2-7; clone size: many
CDR3 protein: CSVLLGQGLNTEAFF; CDR3 DNA: TGCAGCGTTTTATTAGGTCAGGGGCTAAACACTGAAGCTTTCTTT; CDR3 length: 15; D gene: -; V gene: TRBV29-1; J gene: TRBJ1-1; clone size: -
CDR3 protein: CASLLRGQVLAGF; CDR3 DNA: TGTGCCAGCCTTTTGAGGGGCCAGGTTCTTGCGGGTTTT; CDR3 length: 13; D gene: -; V gene: TRBV12-3/TRBV12-4; J gene: TRBJ1-1; clone size: -
CDR3 protein: CASSLSGQHNEQFF; CDR3 DNA: TGTGCCAGCAGCTTGAGTGGACAGCACAATGAGCAGTTCTTC; CDR3 length: 14; D gene: -; V gene: TRBV5-5; J gene: TRBJ2-1; clone size: -
CDR3 protein: CASTYRSSTDTQYF; CDR3 DNA: TGCGCCAGCACCTACAGGAGTAGCACAGATACGCAGTATTTT; CDR3 length: 14; D gene: -; V gene: TRBV5-1; J gene: TRBJ2-3; clone size: -
CDR3 protein: CASSPSSGTTYEQYF; CDR3 DNA: TGTGCCAGCAGCCCCTCTAGCGGGACCACCTACGAGCAGTACTTC; CDR3 length: 15; D gene: TRBD2; V gene: TRBV7-2; J gene: TRBJ2-7; clone size: -
CDR3 protein: CASRRPSSYEQYF; CDR3 DNA: TGCGCCAGCAGACGACCGAGCTCCTACGAGCAGTACTTC; CDR3 length: 13; D gene: -; V gene: TRBV5-1; J gene: TRBJ2-7; clone size: many
CDR3 protein: CASSYSLGGPITEAFF; CDR3 DNA: TGTGCCAGCAGTTACTCCCTCGGGGGGCCGATCACTGAAGCTTTCTTT; CDR3 length: 16; D gene: -; V gene: TRBV6-5; J gene: TRBJ1-1; clone size: -
CDR3 protein: CAWSVVRGFEAFF; CDR3 DNA: TGTGCCTGGAGTGTGGTACGGGGATTTGAAGCTTTCTTT; CDR3 length: 13; D gene: -; V gene: TRBV30; J gene: TRBJ1-1; clone size: few
CDR3 protein: CASSFPRARQFF; CDR3 DNA: TGTGCCAGCAGCTTCCCCAGAGCTCGGCAGTTCTTC; CDR3 length: 12; D gene: -; V gene: TRBV11-2; J gene: TRBJ2-1; clone size: -
CDR3 protein: CASSTRTSVRNEQYF; CDR3 DNA: TGTGCCAGCAGCACCCGGACTAGCGTCAGGAACGAGCAGTACTTC; CDR3 length: 15; D gene: TRBD2; V gene: TRBV4-2; J gene: TRBJ2-7; clone size: -
CDR3 protein: CASSLAPASSYNEQFF; CDR3 DNA: TGTGCCAGCAGCTTGGCCCCAGCGTCGTCCTACAATGAGCAGTTCTTC; CDR3 length: 16; D gene: -; V gene: TRBV5-5; J gene: TRBJ2-1; clone size: -
CDR3 protein: CASSPGVGPGELFF; CDR3 DNA: TGTGCCAGCAGTCCGGGGGTTGGCCCCGGGGAGCTGTTTTTT; CDR3 length: 14; D gene: -; V gene: TRBV12-3/TRBV12-4; J gene: TRBJ2-2; clone size: -
CDR3 protein: CASTDLGLGTDTQYF; CDR3 DNA: TGTGCCAGCACAGACTTAGGACTGGGAACAGATACGCAGTATTTT; CDR3 length: 15; D gene: -; V gene: TRBV6-1; J gene: TRBJ2-3; clone size: -
CDR3 protein: CASSYRGSGTGELFF; CDR3 DNA: TGCGCCAGCAGCTACAGGGGGTCTGGCACCGGGGAGCTGTTTTTT; CDR3 length: 15; D gene: TRBD1; V gene: TRBV5-1; J gene: TRBJ2-2; clone size: -
CDR3 protein: CASSLTGNEETQYF; CDR3 DNA: TGTGCCAGCAGTTTGACAGGGAACGAAGAGACCCAGTACTTC; CDR3 length: 14; D gene: TRBD1; V gene: TRBV12-3/TRBV12-4; J gene: TRBJ2-5; clone size: -
CDR3 protein: CSARPPQGSYEQYF; CDR3 DNA: TGCAGTGCTAGACCCCCACAGGGGTCCTACGAGCAGTACTTC; CDR3 length: 14; D gene: TRBD1; V gene: TRBV20-1; J gene: TRBJ2-7; clone size: -
CDR3 protein: CSARGTGGLNEQFF; CDR3 DNA: TGCAGTGCCCGGGGGACGGGGGGGCTTAATGAGCAGTTCTTC; CDR3 length: 14; D gene: TRBD2; V gene: TRBV20-1; J gene: TRBJ2-1; clone size: few
CDR3 protein: CSARTLLETQYF; CDR3 DNA: TGCAGTGCTAGGACACTATTAGAGACCCAGTACTTC; CDR3 length: 12; D gene: -; V gene: TRBV20-1; J gene: TRBJ2-5; clone size: few
CDR3 protein: CASVEGAGHEQYF; CDR3 DNA: TGTGCCAGCGTAGAGGGAGCGGGCCACGAGCAGTACTTC; CDR3 length: 13; D gene: -; V gene: TRBV18; J gene: TRBJ2-7; clone size: few
CDR3 protein: CASSAMGDTQYF; CDR3 DNA: TGTGCCAGCAGTGCGATGGGAGATACGCAGTATTTT; CDR3 length: 12; D gene: -; V gene: TRBV12-3/TRBV12-4; J gene: TRBJ2-3; clone size: few
CDR3 protein: CASSLWGPYNEQFF; CDR3 DNA: TGCGCCAGCAGCTTGTGGGGGCCCTACAATGAGCAGTTCTTC; CDR3 length: 14; D gene: -; V gene: TRBV5-1; J gene: TRBJ2-1; clone size: -
CDR3 protein: CASDNSARGTGELFF; CDR3 DNA: TGTGCCAGCGACAACAGCGCTCGGGGCACCGGGGAGCTGTTTTTT; CDR3 length: 15; D gene: -; V gene: TRBV9; J gene: TRBJ2-2; clone size: few
CDR3 protein: CASSLKALAGEAGELFF; CDR3 DNA: TGTGCCAGCAGCTTGAAAGCGTTAGCGGGAGAGGCCGGGGAGCTGTTTTTT; CDR3 length: 17; D gene: TRBD2; V gene: TRBV7-2; J gene: TRBJ2-2; clone size: few